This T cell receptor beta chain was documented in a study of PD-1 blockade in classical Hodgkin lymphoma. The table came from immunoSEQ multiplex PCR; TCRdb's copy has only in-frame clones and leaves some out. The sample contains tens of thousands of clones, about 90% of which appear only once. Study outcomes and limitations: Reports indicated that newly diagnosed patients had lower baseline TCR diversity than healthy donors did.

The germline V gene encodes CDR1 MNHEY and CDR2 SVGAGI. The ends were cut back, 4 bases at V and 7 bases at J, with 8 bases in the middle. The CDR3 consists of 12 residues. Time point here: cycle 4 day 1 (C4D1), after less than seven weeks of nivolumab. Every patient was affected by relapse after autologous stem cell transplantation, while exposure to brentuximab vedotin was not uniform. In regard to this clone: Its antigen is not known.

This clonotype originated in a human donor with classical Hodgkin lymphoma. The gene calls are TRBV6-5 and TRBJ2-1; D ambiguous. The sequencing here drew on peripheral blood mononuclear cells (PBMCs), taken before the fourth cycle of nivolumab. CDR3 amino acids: CASSSYSNEQFF. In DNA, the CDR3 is TGTGCCAGCAGTTCGTATTCTAATGAGCAGTTCTTC.